This is a list of T cell receptor beta chains from one sample in a study of Ad26.COV2.S vaccination and SARS-CoV-2 variants. Repertoires were generated with immunoSEQ multiplex PCR, while TCRdb's copy carries only in-frame clones and drops some. Of 350,000 to 500,000 clones listed, about 90% were seen once; the top ten hold approximately 4.5%. The sample here was peripheral blood, taken in a trial of Ad26.COV2.S vaccine versus placebo. The receptors come from a person between 18 and 59 years old who received the Ad26.COV2.S COVID-19 vaccine or a placebo. CDR3s include the opening cysteine and the closing phenylalanine or tryptophan. Each record gives: J gene, D gene, V gene, clone size, CDR3 DNA, CDR3 protein. D genes are given only for firm matches. Size is stated for part of the rows, as once, few or many counts, or as a class when the clone is expanded.

>TRBJ1-4|TRBD1|TRBV9|.
TGTGCCAGCAGCCCCCGACAGGGCTATGAAAAACTGTTTTTT
CASSPRQGYEKLFF
>TRBJ2-7|.|TRBV28|.
TGTGCCAGCAGTCCCCGGACGGGTCGGCGGTCCGAGCAGTACTTC
CASSPRTGRRSEQYF
>TRBJ2-3|.|TRBV5-1|.
TGCGCCAGCAGCCTGACCTTAGCGGTAGACACAGATACGCAGTATTTT
CASSLTLAVDTDTQYF
>TRBJ2-4|TRBD2|TRBV7-9|.
TGTGCCAGCAGCTTAGTACCTAGCGGGATCTTTGACATTCAGTACTTC
CASSLVPSGIFDIQYF
>TRBJ2-7|.|TRBV12-3/TRBV12-4|.
TGTGCCACAGCGCTCCAGGCTACCTACGAGCAGTACTTC
CATALQATYEQYF
>TRBJ2-1|TRBD2|TRBV19|.
TGTGCCAGTAGCCCACTAGCGGGAGTGGGGCAGTTCTTC
CASSPLAGVGQFF
>TRBJ2-1|.|TRBV28|.
TGTGCCAGCAGGATGACTTGGGCTAGTCCGGGCTCCTACAATGAGCAGTTCTTC
CASRMTWASPGSYNEQFF
>TRBJ1-2|TRBD1|TRBV28|once
TGTGCCAGCAGTAAGGACAGGGGGCAACACTATGGCTACACCTTC
CASSKDRGQHYGYTF
>TRBJ2-2|.|TRBV5-4|.
TGTGCCAGCAGCCCCCGGGACACCGGGGAGCTGTTTTTT
CASSPRDTGELFF
>TRBJ1-4|.|TRBV7-9|few
TGTGCCAGCAGCTTAACGACGGAAAAACTGTTTTTT
CASSLTTEKLFF
>TRBJ1-6|.|TRBV6-6|once
TGTGCCAGCAACCCACGCTCCTATAATTCACCCCTCCACTTT
CASNPRSYNSPLHF
>TRBJ1-5|TRBD1|TRBV20-1|.
TGCAGTGCTAGTACAGGGGTAAGTCAGCCCCAGCATTTT
CSASTGVSQPQHF
>TRBJ2-5|TRBD2|TRBV6-1|.
TGTGCCAGCAGTGATTCCCTACTAGCGGGACCTCGAGAGACCCAGTACTTC
CASSDSLLAGPRETQYF
>TRBJ2-1|TRBD2|TRBV5-1|.
TGCGCCAGCAGCGACTTAGCGGGAGAGGTAAATGAGCAGTTCTTC
CASSDLAGEVNEQFF
>TRBJ2-2|.|TRBV9|few
TGTGCCAGCAGCGTAGCTGGGGAGCTGTTTTTT
CASSVAGELFF
>TRBJ2-7|.|TRBV4-3|.
TGCGCCAGCAGCCAAGATTTTCCACTAGCCGACGAAGAGCAGTACTTC
CASSQDFPLADEEQYF
>TRBJ1-2|.|TRBV7-9|few
TGTGCCAGCGGCCGGCTCGGGGGGAGCGGCTACACCTTC
CASGRLGGSGYTF
>TRBJ1-4|TRBD1|TRBV7-9|.
TGTGCCAGCAGCTTAGAGGTGGGTGTGGACAGGGTGGGTGAAAAACTGTTTTTT
CASSLEVGVDRVGEKLFF
>TRBJ2-3|.|TRBV10-2|.
TGCGCCAGCAGTGTCGCGGACCCCAGAAATACGCAGTATTTT
CASSVADPRNTQYF
>TRBJ2-7|.|TRBV7-2|.
TGTGCCAGCAGCTTATCGCGACACTCCTACGAGCAGTACTTC
CASSLSRHSYEQYF
>TRBJ2-5|TRBD2|TRBV11-2|once
TGTGCCAGCAGCTTAGTTTGGGGGGGTCGAGAGACCCAGTACTTC
CASSLVWGGRETQYF
>TRBJ2-1|.|TRBV4-2|.
TGTGCCAGCAGCCCAGGAGGGAGCTCCTACAATGAGCAGTTCTTC
CASSPGGSSYNEQFF
>TRBJ2-5|.|TRBV24-1|.
TGTGCCACCAGTGATGATCAGGAGGGGAGAGAGACCCAGTACTTC
CATSDDQEGRETQYF
>TRBJ1-5|TRBD1|TRBV2|.
TGTGCCAGCAGTGAAGGGACAGGGTCGGGCCAGCCCCAGCATTTT
CASSEGTGSGQPQHF
>TRBJ2-1|.|TRBV24-1|.
TGTGCCACGTCGTCTAGCAACGGGGATGAGCAGTTCTTC
CATSSSNGDEQFF
>TRBJ2-1|.|TRBV7-3|.
TGTGCCAGCAGCCGCCACCTCCGTTTTGAGCAGTTCTTC
CASSRHLRFEQFF
>TRBJ2-5|TRBD2|TRBV7-3|.
TGTGCCAGCAGCTTTAGCGGGAGCCCCCAAGAGACCCAGTACTTC
CASSFSGSPQETQYF
>TRBJ1-1|TRBD1|TRBV5-1|.
TGCGCCAGCTCCTATACGGGACAGGGGGGAAAGACTGAAGCTTTCTTT
CASSYTGQGGKTEAFF
>TRBJ2-3|TRBD2|TRBV19|.
TGTGCCAGTAGTACTCGGGGTAGCGGGAGTGGCACAGATACGCAGTATTTT
CASSTRGSGSGTDTQYF
>TRBJ2-3|.|TRBV28|.
TGTGCTACCGGGTCCTTCACAGATACGCAGTATTTT
CATGSFTDTQYF
>TRBJ2-1|TRBD2|TRBV2|.
TGTGCCAGCAGTCCGACTAGCGGCTCCTACAATGAGCAGTTCTTC
CASSPTSGSYNEQFF
>TRBJ1-2|.|TRBV6-1|few
TGTGCCAGCAGTGAACAGACGGGAGGGAACTATGGCTACACCTTC
CASSEQTGGNYGYTF
>TRBJ1-3|TRBD1|TRBV5-4|once
TGTGCCAGCAGCCCGGACAGGATCTCTGGAAACACCATATATTTT
CASSPDRISGNTIYF
>TRBJ1-1|TRBD1|TRBV27|.
TGTGCCAGCAGTTCGTACGGGACAGGGGGTAATAAGAACACTGAAGCTTTCTTT
CASSSYGTGGNKNTEAFF
>TRBJ1-1|.|TRBV7-9|.
TGTGCCAGCAGCTTAGGGGGGAGGTCTGAAGCTTTCTTT
CASSLGGRSEAFF
>TRBJ2-1|TRBD2|TRBV9|.
TGTGCCAGCAGCGTAGGGGCTAGCGGGAACTACAATGAGCAGTTCTTC
CASSVGASGNYNEQFF
>TRBJ1-2|TRBD1|TRBV6-1|.
TGTGCCAGCAGTGAAAGGGGGGACAGGGTTGCCTATGGCTACACCTTC
CASSERGDRVAYGYTF
>TRBJ2-7|.|TRBV7-6|.
TGTGCCAGCAGCTTAGTGTCCCCAGCTGGTGAGCAGTACTTC
CASSLVSPAGEQYF
>TRBJ1-2|TRBD1|TRBV9|.
TGTGCCAGCAGCGTAGGTGGACAGGGGGACGGCTACACCTTC
CASSVGGQGDGYTF
>TRBJ2-3|.|TRBV5-1|few
TGCGCCAGCAGCTTGTTTGCGGGGCGGTCAGATACGCAGTATTTT
CASSLFAGRSDTQYF
>TRBJ1-5|.|TRBV27|.
TGTGCCAGCAGTGCCCGGGACACTGGGCCAACCCAGCATTTT
CASSARDTGPTQHF
>TRBJ1-1|.|TRBV30|.
TGTGCCTGGAGTCTTAGCTGGGGGGACACTGAAGCTTTCTTT
CAWSLSWGDTEAFF
>TRBJ1-6|.|TRBV18|.
TGTGCCAGCTCACCACCAGATTCACCCCTCCACTTT
CASSPPDSPLHF
>TRBJ2-7|.|TRBV3-1/TRBV3-2|.
TGTGCCAGCAGCCAAGATGGTGGGGTCCCCTCTCTGGAGCAGTACTTC
CASSQDGGVPSLEQYF
>TRBJ2-7|.|TRBV6-1|.
TGTGCCAGCAGTGAGCCGGACGAGCAGTACTTC
CASSEPDEQYF
>TRBJ2-5|.|TRBV6-5|.
TGTGCCAGCAGTTACTCAGGGCTAGAGACCCAGTACTTC
CASSYSGLETQYF
>TRBJ2-1|TRBD1|TRBV18|.
TGTGCCAGCTCCCCTGACAGGGGGCTGTACAATGAGCAGTTCTTC
CASSPDRGLYNEQFF
>TRBJ2-7|TRBD2|TRBV7-8|.
TGTGCCAGCAGCTCGACCTCTAGCGGGCGCTCCTACGAGCAGTACTTC
CASSSTSSGRSYEQYF
>TRBJ2-5|.|TRBV7-8|.
TGTGCCAGCACCCGGGGAGGGGGGATAGGGGAGACCCAGTACTTC
CASTRGGGIGETQYF
>TRBJ2-7|TRBD1|TRBV19|.
TGTGCCAGTAGTACTCTGACAGGGAACACCTACGAGCAGTACTTC
CASSTLTGNTYEQYF
>TRBJ2-5|.|TRBV19|.
TGTGCCAGTAGTAACAGCCTATCTTTAGAGACCCAGTACTTC
CASSNSLSLETQYF
>TRBJ2-1|TRBD1|TRBV19|.
TGTGCCAGTAGTATAACAGGGGGCGCGAGGACTGAGCAGTTCTTC
CASSITGGARTEQFF
>TRBJ2-5|TRBD2|TRBV28|.
TGTGCCAGCTGTAGGACTAGCGGGGCCCGCGAGACCCAGTACTTC
CASCRTSGARETQYF
>TRBJ2-7|.|TRBV4-2|.
TGTGCCAGCAGCCCCGGGCCGCCCTACGAGCAGTACTTC
CASSPGPPYEQYF
>TRBJ2-2|.|TRBV5-4|.
TGTGCCAGCAGCTTGGAGGCGGCCACCGGGGAGCTGTTTTTT
CASSLEAATGELFF
>TRBJ2-1|TRBD2|TRBV2|.
TGTGCCAGCAGTGTGTTAGCGGGAGGAACAAGCAATGAGCAGTTCTTC
CASSVLAGGTSNEQFF
>TRBJ1-5|.|TRBV30|.
TGTGCCTGGAGAATAACAGGTCCGAGGGTCAGCAATCAGCCCCAGCATTTT
CAWRITGPRVSNQPQHF
>TRBJ2-7|.|TRBV4-1|.
TGCGCCAGCAGCCAGGATCAGGGCTACGAGCAGTACTTC
CASSQDQGYEQYF